The sequence of this T cell receptor beta chain was determined in a study of shared clonotypes between healthy human individuals. General study findings and limits: It was the few donors that limited the genetic and exposure-history diversity represented.

Losses at the gene ends were 7 bases for V and 3 bases for J; bases not matched to a gene: 10. The V gene's germline CDR1 is MNHEY and CDR2 SMNVEV (reference sequence). The CDR3 length is 16 residues. A word on this clone: Its antigen is undetermined.

Some clones are missing from TCRdb's copy, which holds only in-frame ones; the method was immunoSEQ multiplex PCR. The sample contains around 500,000 clones, around 80% of which appear only once. V usage is TRBV27 and J usage is TRBJ1-4; 8 bases align to TRBD1. The sequencing sample was made of PBMCs. This clonotype was sampled from a woman aged 40 to 50 in good health. Some clones in this sample may be carry-over from other donors' samples. The CDR3 protein is CASKPTGVEANEKLFF. The CDR3 DNA is TGTGCCAGCAAACCGACAGGGGTAGAAGCTAATGAAAAACTGTTTTTT.